These 18 T cell receptor beta chains originate from one sample sequenced in a study of identical twins (dated by TCRdb to about 2016). To prepare the library, 5' RACE was applied. The sequencer listed for this sample is Illumina HiSeq 2000. TCRdb reran the public reads through fastp at Q25 and MiXCR, keeping productive beta chains. Duplicate CDR3 protein sequences are folded into a single record with the most common DNA and genes. The sample profile shows 350,000 to 600,000 distinct CDR3 sequences; approximately 15% of them were found once. Approximately 0.52% of the sample rests with the top ten. The data also belong to a second study, concerning yellow fever vaccine responses in identical twins.

The sequencing sample was made of CD4+ T cells sorted from blood. Every receptor here comes from a woman aged 18-29 years in good health.

This clonotype was counted at least ten times. This sequence joins TRBV5-1 and TRBJ2-1, with no clear D. The CDR3 contains 13 residues. The ends were cut back, 4 bases at V and 5 bases at J, with 10 bases in the middle. Germline CDR1 reads SGHRS; CDR2 reads YFSETQ. The CDR3 loop reads CASSPGTNNEQFF. The CDR3 coding sequence is TGCGCCAGCAGCCCCGGCACCAACAATGAGCAGTTCTTC.

This clonotype was found a few times. V is TRBV25-1 and J is TRBJ2-3, with D perhaps matching TRBD1 (5 bases). Germline V lookup: CDR1 MGHDK, CDR2 SYGVNS. CDR3 length: 16 residues. Trimming took off 1 base at V and 0 bases at J, with 11 bases between the two ends. In nucleotides, the CDR3 is TGTGCCAGCAGTGAATCGGGCAGGGTTAGCACAGATACGCAGTATTTT. The encoded protein is CASSESGRVSTDTQYF.

The genes are TRBV3-1 and TRBJ2-3; D gene unclear. The V gene's germline CDR1 is LGHDT and CDR2 YNNKEL (reference sequence). V shed 2 bases and J shed 4 bases, with 10 bases lying between them. The CDR3 has 14 amino acids. In nucleotides, the CDR3 is TGTGCCAGCAGCCAATACGGCCCCTCAGATACGCAGTATTTT. Encoded protein: CASSQYGPSDTQYF.

The CDR3 DNA sequence: TGTGCCAGCAGCTTATCAGCGGGGACCTTCGGGGAGCTGTTTTTT. It translates to CASSLSAGTFGELFF. This sequence joins TRBV7-8 and TRBJ2-2, with TRBD2 identical over 7 bases. The CDR3 is made up of 15 amino acids. From germline, CDR1 is SGHVS and CDR2 FQNEAQ. Trimming took 2 bases from V and 7 from J; bases not matched to a gene: 7.

Only a few counts were recorded for this clonotype. The gene calls are TRBV2 and TRBJ2-5; 12 bases line up with TRBD2. The length of the CDR3 is 15 residues. V lost 3 bases to trimming and J lost 6 bases; unmatched junction nucleotides: 5. The V gene's germline CDR1 is SNHLY and CDR2 FYNNEI. CDR3 loop: CASSETSGSSKTQYF. The DNA of the CDR3 is TGTGCCAGCAGTGAGACTAGCGGGAGTTCAAAGACCCAGTACTTC.

This clonotype was seen only a few times. This chain's CDR3 is CASLRGGNEQFF. CDR3 sequence (DNA): TGTGCCAGCTTAAGGGGGGGCAATGAGCAGTTCTTC. The chain combines TRBV5-6 with TRBJ2-1, with D perhaps matching TRBD2 (7 bases). This CDR3 comprises 12 residues. The ends were cut back, 7 bases at V and 6 bases at J, with 11 bases in the middle. Germline CDR1 is SGHDT and CDR2 is YYEEEE. Complete variable domain (other parts from reference TRBV5-6 and TRBJ2-1): DAGVTQSPTHLIKTRGQQVTLRCSPKSGHDTVSWYQQALGQGPQFIFQYYEEEERQRGNFPDRFSGHQFPNYSSELNVNALLLGDSALYLCASLRGGNEQFFGPGTRLTVL.

The chain employs TRBV6-6 and TRBJ2-7; TRBD2 agrees at 7 bases. V was pared by 11 bases and J by 2 bases, with 9 bases of the junction left unmatched. The CDR3 totals 13 residues. Germline V gives CDR1 MNHNY, CDR2 SVGAGI (reference sequence). CDR3 bases: TGTGCCGTCAGGACTAGAGGGGCCTACGAGCAGTACTTC. Protein sequence: CAVRTRGAYEQYF.

This clonotype came up a few times. The rearrangement joins TRBV5-1 to TRBJ2-2, with 10 bases that match TRBD2. J gave up 6 bases and V 3 bases, and 8 bases lay outside the gene matches. Germline V gives CDR1 SGHRS, CDR2 YFSETQ. This CDR3 contains 16 residues. CDR3 region: CASSSAAGGPPGELFF. The DNA for the CDR3 is TGCGCCAGCAGCTCAGCAGCGGGGGGGCCTCCCGGGGAGCTGTTTTTT.

This clonotype occurred many times. The rearrangement joins TRBV12-3 or TRBV12-4 to TRBJ2-1, with D perhaps TRBD2 (6 bases). Deletions cut 7 bases from V and 7 bases from J, with 17 bases between. This CDR3 is built from 14 residues. The CDR3 region is CASILSSAGNEQFF. The DNA for the CDR3 is TGTGCCAGCATCCTCTCCTCTGCGGGAAATGAGCAGTTCTTC.

The chain uses TRBV6-5 and TRBJ1-5; D not certain. CDR1 MNHEY and CDR2 SVGAGI come from the germline V gene. The CDR3 length is 15 residues. Between the trimmed V and J ends, which lost 0 bases and 0 bases, there was a span of 6 bases. CDR3 protein: CASSYSGYSNQPQHF. The CDR3 DNA follows: TGTGCCAGCAGTTACTCCGGCTATAGCAATCAGCCCCAGCATTTT.

This clonotype was detected many times. This sequence joins TRBV12-3 or TRBV12-4 and TRBJ2-1; D might be TRBD2 (5 bases). This CDR3 is 14 amino acids long. V shed 0 bases and J shed 4 bases, with 7 bases lying between them. CDR3 bases: TGTGCCAGCAGTTTAGCGGGAGTTTACAATGAGCAGTTCTTC. This gives the protein CASSLAGVYNEQFF.

The chain recombines TRBV3-1 with TRBJ1-1, with 11 bases aligning to TRBD1. V lost 7 bases to trimming and J lost 3 bases; unmatched junction nucleotides: 4. This CDR3 spans 14 amino acids. Germline-derived CDR1 and CDR2 are LGHDT and YNNKEL (reference sequence). The CDR3 DNA reads TGTGCCAGCAACCGGGACAGGGGGGACACTGAAGCTTTCTTT. It specifies CASNRDRGDTEAFF.

The chain links TRBV5-1 to TRBJ2-7, with D perhaps TRBD1 (5 bases). CDR1 and CDR2 from the germline V gene are SGHRS and YFSETQ. V dropped 0 bases and J dropped 1 base, with 8 bases sitting between them. The CDR3 runs to 14 residues. The DNA of the CDR3 is TGCGCCAGCAGCTTGGACAGGTGGTCCTACGAGCAGTACTTC. This encodes CASSLDRWSYEQYF.

The genes are TRBV5-1 and TRBJ2-5, with D possibly matching TRBD1 (6 bases). This CDR3 region has 14 residues. V was cut by 4 bases and J by 1 base, with 11 bases left in between. Germline CDR1 reads SGHRS; CDR2 reads YFSETQ. CDR3 region: CASSVTQGQETQYF. The DNA of the CDR3 is TGCGCCAGCAGCGTGACACAGGGCCAAGAGACCCAGTACTTC.

The chain carries TRBV20-1 and TRBJ2-1, with a tentative D call TRBD1 (7 bases). The CDR3 contains 14 residues. V lost 5 bases and J lost 7, with 18 bases in between. The V gene's germline CDR1 is DFQATT and CDR2 SNEGSKA (reference sequence). DNA for the CDR3: TGCAGTGCTGGGGGGACAGAATGGTGGAATGAGCAGTTCTTC. This sequence encodes CSAGGTEWWNEQFF.

This clonotype was picked up many times. This sequence joins TRBV5-1 and TRBJ2-7; D gene uncertain. Between the trimmed V and J ends, which lost 4 bases and 7 bases, there was a span of 9 bases. Germline assignment: CDR1 SGHRS and CDR2 YFSETQ. This CDR3 has 11 amino acids. The chain's CDR3 is CASSVGVEQYF. The DNA for the CDR3 is TGCGCCAGCAGCGTTGGCGTGGAGCAGTACTTC.

V usage is TRBV6-2 or TRBV6-3 and J usage is TRBJ2-7; possibly TRBD2 for D (5 bases). V shed 2 bases and J shed 2 bases, with 13 bases lying between them. This CDR3 contains 15 residues. Germline V CDR1 and CDR2: MNHEY, SVGEGT. This CDR3 reads CASSYSPGNTYEQYF. The CDR3 DNA sequence: TGTGCCAGCAGTTACAGTCCGGGAAACACCTACGAGCAGTACTTC.

V and J are TRBV7-2 and TRBJ2-5, with TRBD1 identical over 7 bases. CDR1 and CDR2 from the germline V gene are SGHTA and FQGNSA. This CDR3 is 14 amino acids long. Losses at the gene ends were 5 bases for V and 4 bases for J; bases not matched to a gene: 7. The CDR3 spells CASSRKTGPETQYF. Here the CDR3 DNA reads TGTGCCAGCAGCCGTAAGACAGGGCCAGAGACCCAGTACTTC.